Listed here are 20 T cell receptor beta chains from one sample, sequenced in a study of T cells in Graves' hyperthyroidism and ophthalmopathy. TCR beta CDR3 regions were amplified from RNA. The primer set for the first-round RT-PCR of the TCR CDR3 was HTBI. TCRdb reprocessed the multiplex PCR reads via MiXCR and lists one record per CDR3 protein. The sample has around 250,000 distinct CDR3 sequences, approximately 25% seen once. The sequenced sample consisted of blood. The origin of the receptors is a woman aged 40 to 50 with Graves' ophthalmopathy.

This clonotype has a count of ten or more. Here the CDR3 reads CASSPSEYEQYF. The CDR3 DNA follows: TGTGCCAGCAGCCCAAGTGAATACGAGCAGTACTTC. V and J are TRBV14 and TRBJ2-7; D gene unclear. V was shortened by 4 bases and J by 4 bases, with 8 bases between the two germline ends. The CDR3 has 12 amino acids. From germline, CDR1 is SGHDN and CDR2 FVKESK.

The table lists this clonotype with many counts. The chain joins TRBV7-3 to TRBJ2-5; D gene ambiguous. Trimming stripped 5 bases from V and 1 base from J, with 8 bases between. CDR1 and CDR2 (germline): SGHTA, FQGTGA. The CDR3 spans 13 residues. CDR3 sequence (DNA): TGTGCCAGCAGCGTCACCCCCCAAGAGACCCAGTACTTC. Translating it yields CASSVTPQETQYF. Full variable domain (missing parts from reference TRBV7-3 and TRBJ2-5): GAGVSQTPSNKVTEKGKYVELRCDPISGHTALYWYRQSLGQGPEFLIYFQGTGAADDSGLPNDRFFAVRPEGSVSTLKIQRTERGDSAVYLCASSVTPQETQYFGPGTRLLVL.

This clonotype was seen many times. The genes are TRBV30 and TRBJ2-7; D is unclear. Germline lookup yields CDR1 GTSNPN and CDR2 SVGIG (reference sequence). The CDR3 covers 13 residues. V gave up 0 bases and J gave up 2 bases, with 8 bases separating them. CDR3 sequence reads: CAWSVGGPYEQYF. CDR3 sequence (DNA): TGTGCCTGGAGTGTAGGCGGACCCTACGAGCAGTACTTC.

This clonotype was observed at least ten times. V gene TRBV28 combines with J gene TRBJ1-5; possible D gene TRBD1, 5 bases. The V gene's germline CDR1 is MDHEN and CDR2 SYDVKM. This CDR3 comprises 16 residues. Between the trimmed V and J ends, which lost 6 bases and 0 bases, there was a span of 15 bases. CDR3 sequence reads: CASRYGTSYSNQPQHF. CDR3 DNA sequence: TGTGCCAGCAGGTACGGGACTTCCTATAGCAATCAGCCCCAGCATTTT.

In this sample, this clonotype turned up once. The rearrangement joins TRBV12-3 or TRBV12-4 to TRBJ2-7; D is ambiguous. Trimming pared 3 bases from V and 0 bases from J, leaving 9 bases between. The CDR3 runs to 14 residues. DNA of the CDR3: TGTGCCAGCAGTTTTGACGGCGTCTCCTACGAGCAGTACTTC. This sequence encodes CASSFDGVSYEQYF.

V and J are TRBV6-1 and TRBJ2-7; D gene uncertain. V was cut by 5 bases and J by 1 base, with 6 bases left in between. CDR1 and CDR2 from the germline V gene are MNHNS and SASEGT. This CDR3 region has 12 residues. The CDR3 spells CASSQMSYEQYF. CDR3 in DNA: TGTGCCAGCAGTCAAATGTCCTACGAGCAGTACTTC.

This clonotype showed up many times. The chain joins TRBV25-1 to TRBJ2-2; 7 nucleotides match TRBD1. This CDR3 is built from 14 residues. J lost 4 bases, V lost 8 bases, and 7 bases had no gene match. The germline CDR1 and CDR2 sequences are MGHDK and SYGVNS. The CDR3 spells CASRTGPSTGELFF. The CDR3 nucleotides read TGTGCCAGCCGGACAGGACCGAGCACCGGGGAGCTGTTTTTT.

Ten or more counts support this clonotype. V usage is TRBV5-1 and J usage is TRBJ2-7; tentatively, D is TRBD2 (5 bases). Trimming left V 5 bases short and J 3 bases short, with 9 bases between. In germline, CDR1 is SGHRS, CDR2 YFSETQ. This CDR3 contains 12 residues. As DNA, the CDR3 is TGCGCCAGCAGGGCCGGGATCTACGAGCAGTACTTC. It yields the protein CASRAGIYEQYF.

This clonotype showed up many times. This chain links TRBV19 with TRBJ2-7, with D tentatively TRBD1 (6 bases). Germline CDR1 reads LNHDA; CDR2 reads SQIVND (reference sequence). The CDR3 length is 15 residues. V was shortened by 2 bases and J by 3 bases, with 14 bases between the two germline ends. This chain's CDR3 is CASSISTGTNYEQYF. Written as DNA, the CDR3 is TGTGCCAGTAGTATATCAACCGGGACAAACTACGAGCAGTACTTC.

This clonotype was detected ten times or more. The rearrangement links TRBV29-1 to TRBJ2-7; D may be TRBD2 (6 bases). CDR1 is SQVTM and CDR2 is ANQGSEA in the germline V gene. Trimming stripped 7 bases from V and 3 bases from J, with 13 bases between. The CDR3 is made up of 12 amino acids. The CDR3 coding sequence is TGCAGCGCTGTTAGCGGAGACTACGAGCAGTACTTC. It yields the protein CSAVSGDYEQYF.

Only a few counts were recorded for this clonotype. This chain joins TRBV4-1 and TRBJ2-7, with D possibly matching TRBD1 (10 bases). Germline assignment: CDR1 MGHRA and CDR2 YSYEKL. Trimming took 10 bases from V and 2 from J, leaving 30 bases between them. There are 18 residues in the CDR3. The CDR3 region is CATQRTGGRLADPYEQYF. CDR3 nucleotide sequence: TGCGCCACCCAAAGGACAGGGGGAAGACTAGCGGACCCCTACGAGCAGTACTTC.

This clonotype was seen ten or more times. This chain joins TRBV7-3 and TRBJ2-2; a weak D match, TRBD2 (5 bases). The CDR3 is made up of 18 amino acids. In germline, CDR1 is SGHTA, CDR2 FQGTGA. The ends were cut back, 1 base at V and 6 bases at J, with 21 bases in the middle. CDR3 coding DNA: TGTGCCAGCAGCTTAAATCAGCAGGCGGGTCTTTCCGCCGGGGAGCTGTTTTTT. Its protein is CASSLNQQAGLSAGELFF.

This clonotype has only a few counts. This chain connects TRBV6-2 or TRBV6-3 to TRBJ2-7; D remains ambiguous. With 3 bases removed from V and 1 base from J, the gap between germline ends came to 10 bases. Germline V gene lookup returns CDR1 MNHEY and CDR2 SVGEGT. The CDR3 loop spans 14 amino acids. The CDR3 protein is CASSYSDASYEQYF. In DNA form, the CDR3 reads TGTGCCAGCAGTTATTCGGACGCATCCTACGAGCAGTACTTC.

This clonotype was observed many times. The V call is TRBV7-2, the J call TRBJ2-7, with D perhaps matching TRBD2 (6 bases). The V and J ends lost 3 bases and 5 bases respectively, with 17 bases between them. The germline gives CDR1 SGHTA, CDR2 FQGNSA. CDR3 size: 15 residues. The DNA for the CDR3 is TGTGCCAGCAGCTTGGGCCGGGGGTCAGTAGACGAGCAGTACTTC. This gives the protein CASSLGRGSVDEQYF.

The chain couples TRBV11-1 to TRBJ2-7; D perhaps matches TRBD1 (5 bases). Germline V gene lookup returns CDR1 SGHAT and CDR2 FQDESV (reference sequence). The V end lost 9 bases, the J end lost 5 bases, and 11 bases lay between the germline ends. The CDR3 is made up of 11 amino acids. This CDR3 reads CASKARDEQYF. CDR3 bases: TGTGCCAGTAAAGCCAGGGACGAGCAGTACTTC.

About this clonotype: It may be a read error: a sequence one base away is much more abundant. V is TRBV19 and J is TRBJ1-5; D is undetermined. Per the germline V gene, CDR1 is LNHDA and CDR2 is SQIVND (reference sequence). V lost 10 bases, J lost 9 bases, and 22 bases lay in between. This CDR3 is 14 amino acids long. CDR3 bases: TGTGCCACCCCCCGCCCGGCAGGACGGCGGCCCCAGCATTTT. Residues: CATPRPAGRRPQHF.

This clonotype was detected ten times or more. The chain links TRBV10-3 to TRBJ2-4; 9 bases line up with TRBD1. Germline V gives CDR1 ENHRY, CDR2 SYGVKD. With 7 bases clipped from V and 0 bases from J, the junction kept 10 bases outside the gene matches. The CDR3 is 17 residues long. CDR3 bases: TGTGCCATCACCGGGACAGGGCCCAAACTAGCCAAAAACATTCAGTACTTC. This sequence encodes CAITGTGPKLAKNIQYF.

This clonotype was seen repeatedly, ten times or more. The V gene is TRBV11-2, the J gene TRBJ2-7; no definite D call. Germline CDR1 is SGHAT and CDR2 is FQNNGV. V was cut by 5 bases and J by 7 bases, with 9 bases left in between. The CDR3 contains 11 residues. CDR3 sequence: CASSLSWEQYF. In DNA, the CDR3 is TGTGCCAGCAGCCTAAGCTGGGAGCAGTACTTC.

The chain carries TRBV6-5 and TRBJ1-1; no clear D gene. V shed 4 bases and J shed 5 bases, with 11 bases lying between them. Germline CDR1 and CDR2: MNHEY and SVGAGI. This CDR3 contains 13 residues. The CDR3 bases are TGTGCCAGCAGTTCTACACTTCGAACTGAAGCTTTCTTT. This translates into CASSSTLRTEAFF.

This clonotype was recorded at least ten times. The chain combines TRBV29-1 with TRBJ1-2, with D unresolved. Trimming left V 3 bases short and J 7 bases short, with 12 bases between. Germline loops: CDR1 SQVTM, CDR2 ANQGSEA. The CDR3 spans 12 residues. The DNA of the CDR3 is TGCAGCGTTGATAAAGGAGGTCTTGGCTACACCTTC. This gives the protein CSVDKGGLGYTF.